The 26 T cell receptor beta chains in this list originate from one sample, sequenced in a study of T cells in Graves' hyperthyroidism and ophthalmopathy. RNA transcripts provided the source from which TCR beta CDR3 regions were amplified. Using the HTBI primer set, a first-round RT-PCR was run on the TCR CDR3. TCRdb fed the multiplex PCR reads into MiXCR, producing one record per CDR3 protein. The sample has around 250,000 distinct CDR3 sequences; roughly 15% are singletons. The sequenced material came from blood. These receptors were taken from a woman between 40 and 50 years old with Graves' hyperthyroidism that later progressed to Graves' ophthalmopathy.

This clonotype was recorded many times. V usage is TRBV5-8 and J usage is TRBJ1-2; D perhaps matches TRBD1 (6 bases). Germline V CDR1 and CDR2: SGHTS, YDEGEE. Trimming stripped 6 bases from V and 4 bases from J, with 16 bases between. The CDR3 has 14 residues. DNA of the CDR3: TGTGCCAGCACCACCCGGGACACGGGCTATGGCTACACCTTC. This translates into CASTTRDTGYGYTF.

At least ten counts were recorded for this clonotype. The V and J genes are TRBV2 and TRBJ2-7, with D maybe TRBD1 (5 bases). The V gene lost 7 bases and the J gene lost 2 bases, with 9 bases spanning the gap. CDR1 SNHLY and CDR2 FYNNEI come from the germline V gene. The CDR3 totals 12 residues. In DNA form, the CDR3 reads TGTGCCAGCAACCCGACAGCCTACGAGCAGTACTTC. Translating gives CASNPTAYEQYF.

The V and J genes are TRBV20-1 and TRBJ2-1; D is ambiguous. Trimming shortened V by 1 base and J by 6 bases, and 7 bases separated the two germline ends. CDR3 size: 12 residues. Germline V gene lookup returns CDR1 DFQATT and CDR2 SNEGSKA (reference sequence). The CDR3 bases are TGCAGTGCTAGAGTCCCAGGCAATGAGCAGTTCTTC. Amino acid sequence: CSARVPGNEQFF.

This clonotype was seen ten or more times. V usage is TRBV4-2 and J usage is TRBJ2-1; TRBD1 matches at 9 bases. The CDR3 has 17 amino acids. From germline, CDR1 is LGHNA and CDR2 YNFKEQ. The V gene end was trimmed by 2 bases and the J gene end by 3 bases; junction bases not matched to a gene: 8. CDR3 loop: CASSQNPGTGYYNEQFF. The CDR3 nucleotides read TGTGCCAGCAGCCAAAATCCCGGGACAGGGTACTACAATGAGCAGTTCTTC.

This clonotype was detected ten times or more. This chain links TRBV10-3 with TRBJ2-7, with 7 bases matching TRBD2. The CDR3 contains 15 residues. V was pared by 2 bases and J by 0 bases, with 4 bases of the junction left unmatched. Looked up from germline, CDR1 is ENHRY and CDR2 is SYGVKD. The CDR3 sequence: CAISESGTGSYEQYF. CDR3 DNA sequence: TGTGCCATCAGTGAGAGCGGGACGGGCTCCTACGAGCAGTACTTC.

Points on this clonotype: One junction end does not reproduce the germline sequence, and a read error may be involved. The V and J genes are TRBV5-1 and TRBJ1-2, with D possibly being TRBD1 (5 bases). This CDR3 region has 14 residues. Germline assignment: CDR1 SGHRS and CDR2 YFSETQ. In DNA form, the CDR3 reads TGCGCCAGCAGCTTGGAGGGACTGAACTTTGGCTACACCTTC. Its protein is CASSLEGLNFGYTF.

This clonotype was seen many times. The rearrangement links TRBV28 to TRBJ1-5; TRBD1 is a possible D gene (5 bases). Germline CDR1 and CDR2: MDHEN and SYDVKM. V shed 6 bases and J shed 7 bases, with 13 bases lying between them. This CDR3 spans 13 amino acids. CDR3 nucleotide sequence: TGTGCCAGCAGACGACAGACAGTCCAGCCCCAGCATTTT. This sequence encodes CASRRQTVQPQHF.

This clonotype has at least ten counts. The rearrangement uses TRBV5-1 and TRBJ1-3, with D uncertain. Germline V CDR1 and CDR2: SGHRS, YFSETQ. V was shortened by 4 bases and J by 3 bases, with 14 bases between the two germline ends. The CDR3 contains 15 residues. The CDR3 is CASSPAPWGGNTIYF. The CDR3 nucleotides are TGCGCCAGCAGCCCAGCCCCCTGGGGTGGAAACACCATATATTTT.

This clonotype was picked up a small number of times. J is TRBJ2-7 and V is TRBV4-2; 10 positions match TRBD2. Germline CDR1 LGHNA, CDR2 YNFKEQ. V was pared by 0 bases and J by 5 bases, with 10 bases of the junction left unmatched. The CDR3 totals 17 residues. The CDR3: CASSQDPSSSGSNEQYF. CDR3 bases: TGTGCCAGCAGCCAAGATCCTAGCTCTAGCGGGAGTAACGAGCAGTACTTC.

This clonotype was counted ten times or more. The chain recombines TRBV7-9 with TRBJ2-7; 8 bases match TRBD2. Trimming removed 5 bases from V and 4 bases from J; junction bases left unmatched: 10. Germline-derived CDR1 and CDR2 are SEHNR and FQNEAQ (reference sequence). The CDR3 runs 15 residues. The CDR3 spells CASSHAGTRSYEQYF. CDR3 bases: TGTGCCAGCAGCCACGCCGGGACTAGATCTTACGAGCAGTACTTC.

This clonotype was observed a few times. V and J are TRBV5-6 and TRBJ1-5; 7 nucleotides agree with TRBD1. The CDR3 loop spans 13 amino acids. The V gene's germline CDR1 is SGHDT and CDR2 YYEEEE. The V gene end was trimmed by 4 bases and the J gene end by 7 bases; junction bases not matched to a gene: 5. The CDR3: CASSRGGTQPQHF. The CDR3 coding sequence is TGTGCCAGCAGCCGAGGGGGCACGCAGCCCCAGCATTTT.

This clonotype occurred many times. This rearrangement joins TRBV7-3 to TRBJ2-2, with 9 bases aligning to TRBD1. With V trimmed by 5 bases and J by 6 bases, 4 bases remained unmatched. Germline CDR1 is SGHTA and CDR2 is FQGTGA. The CDR3 sequence is 14 residues long. Here the CDR3 DNA reads TGTGCCAGCAGCGGACAGGGGAGGGCCGGGGAGCTGTTTTTT. Amino acids: CASSGQGRAGELFF.

This clonotype was detected many times. The rearrangement uses TRBV7-4 and TRBJ1-4; D may be TRBD1 (6 bases). The CDR3 totals 18 residues. Germline V CDR1 and CDR2: SGHVT, SQSDAQ. Trimming pared 5 bases from V and 0 bases from J, leaving 19 bases between. The CDR3 is CASSPPSPDRPTNEKLFF. Written as DNA, the CDR3 is TGTGCCAGCAGCCCACCTAGCCCGGACAGACCAACTAATGAAAAACTGTTTTTT.

V and J are TRBV4-1 and TRBJ1-1, with unresolved D. V dropped 0 bases and J dropped 4 bases, with 15 bases sitting between them. The germline V gene encodes CDR1 MGHRA and CDR2 YSYEKL. The CDR3 has 16 residues. The DNA for the CDR3 is TGCGCCAGCAGCCAAGATAGGTGGAGGGCGGGCACTGAAGCTTTCTTT. Protein sequence: CASSQDRWRAGTEAFF.

This clonotype has at least ten counts. The chain recombines TRBV28 with TRBJ2-7; TRBD1 is a possible D gene (5 bases). Trimming shortened V by 1 base and J by 0 bases, and 10 bases separated the two germline ends. Germline V gives CDR1 MDHEN, CDR2 SYDVKM. CDR3 size: 15 residues. The CDR3 here is CASSLLGVNSYEQYF. For the CDR3, the DNA is TGTGCCAGCAGTTTATTAGGGGTCAACTCCTACGAGCAGTACTTC.

Many counts were recorded for this clonotype. This rearrangement joins TRBV7-8 to TRBJ2-3; 9 nucleotides line up with TRBD1. Germline-derived CDR1 and CDR2 are SGHVS and FQNEAQ. Trimming took 1 base from V and 0 from J; bases not matched to a gene: 8. The CDR3 has 18 residues. The CDR3 nucleotides are TGTGCCAGCAGCTTAGATGATTCGGGACAGGGTAGCACAGATACGCAGTATTTT. This codes for CASSLDDSGQGSTDTQYF. Filled out from reference TRBV7-8 and TRBJ2-3, the complete variable domain reads GAGVSQSPRYKVAKRGQDVALRCDPISGHVSLFWYQQALGQGPEFLTYFQNEAQLDKSGLPSDRFFAERPEGSVSTLKIQRTQQEDSAVYLCASSLDDSGQGSTDTQYFGPGTRLTVL.

V gene TRBV20-1 combines with J gene TRBJ1-5; no reliable D call. Germline values: CDR1 DFQATT, CDR2 SNEGSKA (reference sequence). The CDR3 contains 14 residues. Trimming shortened V by 3 bases and J by 3 bases, and 12 bases separated the two germline ends. CDR3 coding DNA: TGCAGTGCTAGCCCGGGGTGGGACAATCAGCCCCAGCATTTT. Protein: CSASPGWDNQPQHF.

This chain links TRBV7-9 with TRBJ2-3, with TRBD1 as a possible D gene (5 bases). This CDR3 has 15 amino acids. Germline CDR1 reads SEHNR; CDR2 reads FQNEAQ (reference sequence). V dropped 3 bases and J dropped 4 bases, with 14 bases sitting between them. CDR3 protein: CASSLWQGWPDTQYF. CDR3 nucleotide sequence: TGTGCCAGCAGCTTGTGGCAGGGTTGGCCAGATACGCAGTATTTT.

This clonotype was picked up a small number of times. This chain links TRBV5-1 with TRBJ2-7; D is undetermined. The germline CDR1 and CDR2 sequences are SGHRS and YFSETQ. Trimming took off 0 bases at V and 3 bases at J, with 10 bases between the two ends. This CDR3 comprises 14 residues. As DNA, the CDR3 is TGCGCCAGCAGCTTGGAGGGCAGTGACTACGAGCAGTACTTC. It translates to CASSLEGSDYEQYF.

The rearrangement links TRBV4-1 to TRBJ1-3, with D possibly matching TRBD1 (6 bases). Germline lookup yields CDR1 MGHRA and CDR2 YSYEKL. This CDR3 has 15 residues. Trimming removed 1 base at V and 3 bases at J, with 10 bases between. The CDR3 is CASSQGGAYGNTIYF. The CDR3 DNA sequence: TGCGCCAGCAGCCAAGGGGGGGCGTATGGAAACACCATATATTTT.

This clonotype was seen ten or more times. The chain couples TRBV12-3 or TRBV12-4 to TRBJ2-2; D call uncertain. There are 13 residues in the CDR3. Trimming pared 3 bases from V and 5 bases from J, leaving 7 bases between. The chain's CDR3 is CASSFIGTGELFF. CDR3 DNA: TGTGCCAGCAGTTTCATAGGGACCGGGGAGCTGTTTTTT.

This clonotype has at least ten counts. The chain is built from TRBV5-1 and TRBJ2-1; 7 nucleotides line up with TRBD2. Germline V gives CDR1 SGHRS, CDR2 YFSETQ. The J segment lost 0 bases and the V segment lost 3 bases, leaving 6 bases of the junction unmatched. The CDR3 length is 16 residues. CDR3 DNA sequence: TGCGCCAGCAGCTGGGGGGGGGAGCCCTCCTACAATGAGCAGTTCTTC. Translating it yields CASSWGGEPSYNEQFF. The full variable domain, completed using reference TRBV5-1 and TRBJ2-1, is KAGVTQTPRYLIKTRGQQVTLSCSPISGHRSVSWYQQTPGQGLQFLFEYFSETQRNKGNFPGRFSGRQFSNSRSEMNVSTLELGDSALYLCASSWGGEPSYNEQFFGPGTRLTVL.

The V and J genes are TRBV10-2 and TRBJ2-2; TRBD1 matches 7 bases. V dropped 10 bases and J dropped 0; count of bases not matched to a gene: 5. In germline, CDR1 is WSHSY, CDR2 SAAADI. CDR3 length equals 14 residues. Here the CDR3 DNA reads TGCGCCACCCTGGGACAGCCGAACACCGGGGAGCTGTTTTTT. The encoded protein is CATLGQPNTGELFF.

This clonotype was counted many times. V and J are TRBV12-3 or TRBV12-4 and TRBJ2-4; 8 nucleotides match TRBD2. Trimming at V came to 7 bases and at J to 2 bases, leaving 16 bases not matched to a gene. CDR3 size: 18 residues. CDR3 sequence: CASTRGGLGVQPKNIQYF. The DNA of the CDR3 is TGTGCCAGCACTCGGGGGGGACTAGGGGTTCAGCCCAAAAACATTCAGTACTTC.

This clonotype was found many times. The rearrangement uses TRBV2 and TRBJ2-7; 7 bases align to TRBD2. Germline V lookup: CDR1 SNHLY, CDR2 FYNNEI. After removal of 7 bases from V and 6 bases from J, the junction contained 9 bases not matched to a gene. This CDR3 spans 13 amino acids. The CDR3 sequence: CASITWGGFEQYF. The CDR3 coding sequence is TGTGCCAGCATCACTTGGGGGGGGTTCGAGCAGTACTTC. Based on the CDR3 plus reference TRBV2 and TRBJ2-7, the full variable domain is EPEVTQTPSHQVTQMGQEVILRCVPISNHLYFYWYRQILGQKVEFLVSFYNNEISEKSEIFDDQFSVERPDGSNFTLKIRSTKLEDSAMYFCASITWGGFEQYFGPGTRLTVT.

This clonotype came up many times. The genes are TRBV24-1 and TRBJ1-2; maybe TRBD1 (6 bases). CDR3 length: 12 residues. Germline V gene data show CDR1 as KGHDR and CDR2 as SFDVKD. The V end was cut by 7 bases, the J end by 2 bases, with 7 bases between. The CDR3 spells CATSQGNYGYTF. CDR3 sequence (DNA): TGTGCCACCAGCCAGGGGAACTATGGCTACACCTTC.